A single sample is the source of the 20 T cell receptor beta chains below, sequenced in a study of T-cell memory formation after mild COVID-19. TCRdb used MiXCR to reprocess the 5' RACE reads, holding one entry per CDR3 protein. Seen here are 150,000 to 200,000 distinct CDR3 sequences, under 14% observed once, and the top ten hold 3.8%. The sequenced sample consisted of PBMCs or a T cell subset sorted from them (not recorded which). The receptor source for this set is a man aged 18 to 29 who had mild COVID-19 (a few samples of this study predate the infection). Cell type and time point are not known.

This chain joins TRBV21-1 and TRBJ2-7. TRBV21-1 is a recognized pseudogene. There are 12 residues in the CDR3. The CDR3 sequence is CASSKTGNQSYV. The CDR3 DNA is TGTGCCAGCAGCAAAACGGGGAATCAATCGTACGTC.

The gene calls are TRBV6-5 and TRBJ1-6; D remains ambiguous. The germline gives CDR1 MNHEY, CDR2 SVGAGI. V was pared by 10 bases and J by 4 bases, with 20 bases between. The CDR3 totals 16 residues. The CDR3, as DNA: TGTGCCACCAACAGCGGTTGGGCGGATTATAATTCACCCCTCCACTTT. Translated: CATNSGWADYNSPLHF.

This clonotype was picked up many times. The V gene is TRBV7-2, the J gene TRBJ2-2; 7 nucleotides match TRBD2. From germline, CDR1 is SGHTA and CDR2 FQGNSA. The CDR3 covers 14 residues. V was pared by 3 bases and J by 3 bases, with 1 base of the junction left unmatched. Here the CDR3 DNA reads TGTGCCAGCAGCTTCGGACTAGACACCGGGGAGCTGTTTTTT. The encoded protein is CASSFGLDTGELFF.

In this sample, this clonotype turned up a few times. This chain uses TRBV21-1 with TRBJ2-7. TRBV21-1 is termed a pseudogene. This CDR3 contains 16 residues. The CDR3 DNA reads as TGTGCCAGCAGCAAAAGGAGACTTCCTGCCGCCTACGAGCAGTACGTC. This gives the protein CASSKRRLPAAYEQYV.

This clonotype has a single count. The rearrangement joins TRBV2 to TRBJ1-5; no firm D call. In germline, CDR1 is SNHLY, CDR2 FYNNEI. V was trimmed by 8 bases and J by 2 bases, leaving 13 bases between them. The CDR3 covers 14 residues. The chain's CDR3 is CASEPDGRNQPQHF. In DNA, the CDR3 is TGTGCCAGCGAACCCGACGGACGCAATCAGCCCCAGCATTTT. The complete variable domain, with remaining parts taken from reference TRBV2 and TRBJ1-5, reads EPEVTQTPSHQVTQMGQEVILRCVPISNHLYFYWYRQILGQKVEFLVSFYNNEISEKSEIFDDQFSVERPDGSNFTLKIRSTKLEDSAMYFCASEPDGRNQPQHFGDGTRLSIL.

This clonotype was detected many times. The chain carries TRBV7-8 and TRBJ2-2, with TRBD2 matching 10 bases. The CDR3 is 16 amino acids. Trimming at V came to 1 base and at J to 4 bases, leaving 3 bases not matched to a gene. In germline, CDR1 is SGHVS, CDR2 FQNEAQ. The CDR3 DNA is TGTGCCAGCAGCTTAGGGCTAGCGGGAGTCACCGGGGAGCTGTTTTTT. As protein: CASSLGLAGVTGELFF.

This clonotype showed up many times. J is TRBJ1-1 and V is TRBV9, with D uncertain. CDR1 is SGDLS, CDR2 YYNGEE, per germline. This CDR3 contains 13 residues. Trimming stripped 0 bases from V and 5 bases from J, with 8 bases between. The chain's CDR3 is CASSVALGTEAFF. The CDR3 DNA is TGTGCCAGCAGCGTAGCTTTGGGAACTGAAGCTTTCTTT.

In this sample, this clonotype turned up many times. V is TRBV5-1 and J is TRBJ2-5; D may be TRBD2 (5 bases). This CDR3 has 14 amino acids. CDR1 and CDR2 (germline): SGHRS, YFSETQ. Deletions cut 2 bases from V and 3 bases from J, with 11 bases between. Written as DNA, the CDR3 is TGCGCCAGCAGCTTCGGCGGGTACGAAGAGACCCAGTACTTC. Translation: CASSFGGYEETQYF.

This clonotype was picked up a small number of times. The chain links TRBV6-2 or TRBV6-3 to TRBJ1-5; TRBD1 matches 10 bases. CDR1 MNHEY and CDR2 SVGEGT come from the germline V gene. The trim removed 8 bases at V and 6 bases at J, leaving 1 base unmatched. The CDR3 has 12 residues. CDR3 sequence (DNA): TGTGCCAGCCGGGACAGGGGTCAGCCCCAGCATTTT. Its protein is CASRDRGQPQHF.

In this sample, this clonotype turned up many times. The V gene is TRBV5-1, the J gene TRBJ2-5; TRBD2 matches at 9 bases. V shed 0 bases and J 2 bases; nucleotides not matched to a gene: 5. There are 16 residues in the CDR3. Looked up from germline, CDR1 is SGHRS and CDR2 is YFSETQ. The DNA of the CDR3 is TGCGCCAGCAGCTTGGTGGGACTAGCTGGACAAGAGACCCAGTACTTC. It encodes CASSLVGLAGQETQYF. Full variable domain (outside the CDR3, taken from reference TRBV5-1 and TRBJ2-5): KAGVTQTPRYLIKTRGQQVTLSCSPISGHRSVSWYQQTPGQGLQFLFEYFSETQRNKGNFPGRFSGRQFSNSRSEMNVSTLELGDSALYLCASSLVGLAGQETQYFGPGTRLLVL.

This clonotype was observed a handful of times. The gene calls are TRBV18 and TRBJ2-1, with D tentatively TRBD1 or TRBD2 (5 bases each). This CDR3 region has 12 residues. V shed 4 bases and J shed 7 bases, with 8 bases lying between them. In germline, CDR1 is KGHSH, CDR2 LQKENI. The CDR3 coding sequence is TGTGCCAGCTCACGAGGGGAGAATGAGCAGTTCTTC. Amino acid sequence: CASSRGENEQFF.

A few counts support this clonotype. The chain uses TRBV3-1 and TRBJ2-3; D gene uncertain. The CDR3 sequence is 15 residues long. With 0 bases removed from V and 3 bases from J, the gap between germline ends came to 10 bases. The germline V gene encodes CDR1 LGHDT and CDR2 YNNKEL (reference sequence). The CDR3 bases are TGTGCCAGCAGCCAAGATCTAGTCAGGACAGATACGCAGTATTTT. Its protein is CASSQDLVRTDTQYF.

This clonotype was seen many times. This chain joins TRBV7-2 and TRBJ2-5; D is perhaps TRBD2 (6 bases). This CDR3 is built from 15 residues. CDR1 SGHTA and CDR2 FQGNSA come from the germline V gene. V lost 3 bases and J 1 base, leaving 12 bases between the germline ends. As DNA, the CDR3 is TGTGCCAGCAGCTTTGGGCGGGGCATCCAAGAGACCCAGTACTTC. Translation: CASSFGRGIQETQYF.

This clonotype has only a few counts. The V call is TRBV7-2, the J call TRBJ2-5; the D gene is possibly TRBD2 (6 bases). Germline V gene sequence: CDR1 SGHTA, CDR2 FQGNSA. V was cut by 0 bases and J by 4 bases, with 18 bases left in between. This CDR3 contains 17 residues. Written as DNA, the CDR3 is TGTGCCAGCAGCTTAGCGCTAGGGGCGGAGGGTCCAGAGACCCAGTACTTC. Translation: CASSLALGAEGPETQYF. The variable domain in full, with the rest retrieved from reference TRBV7-2 and TRBJ2-5, is GAGVSQSPSNKVTEKGKDVELRCDPISGHTALYWYRQSLGQGLEFLIYFQGNSAPDKSGLPSDRFSAERTGGSVSTLTIQRTQQEDSAVYLCASSLALGAEGPETQYFGPGTRLLVL.

This chain links TRBV7-9 with TRBJ2-2, with unresolved D. V was shortened by 1 base and J by 5 bases, with 8 bases between the two germline ends. The CDR3 contains 14 residues. CDR1 is SEHNR and CDR2 is FQNEAQ in the germline V gene (reference sequence). The CDR3 region has the DNA TGTGCCAGCAGCTTAGATCTGATTACCGGGGAGCTGTTTTTT. This sequence encodes CASSLDLITGELFF.

This clonotype was recorded a few times. V usage is TRBV5-6 and J usage is TRBJ2-7; 8 bases map to TRBD2. This CDR3 has 14 amino acids. Losses at the gene ends were 2 bases for V and 3 bases for J; bases not matched to a gene: 4. Germline V lookup: CDR1 SGHDT, CDR2 YYEEEE. This chain's CDR3 is CASSLPLAGYEQYF. The CDR3 DNA is TGTGCCAGCAGCTTACCTCTAGCGGGCTACGAGCAGTACTTC. Full variable domain (outside the CDR3, taken from reference TRBV5-6 and TRBJ2-7): DAGVTQSPTHLIKTRGQQVTLRCSPKSGHDTVSWYQQALGQGPQFIFQYYEEEERQRGNFPDRFSGHQFPNYSSELNVNALLLGDSALYLCASSLPLAGYEQYFGPGTRLTVT.

The chain is built from TRBV7-3 and TRBJ2-3, with 9 bases aligning to TRBD2. The CDR3 spans 13 residues. Germline V gene data show CDR1 as SGHTA and CDR2 as FQGTGA. V shed 8 bases and J 3 bases; nucleotides not matched to a gene: 3. The CDR3 region has the DNA TGTGCCAGCGCGGCGGGGGGGACAGATACGCAGTATTTT. Protein product: CASAAGGTDTQYF.

This clonotype was observed a few times. The rearrangement links TRBV15 to TRBJ1-4; D might be TRBD1 (5 bases). The ends were cut back, 3 bases at V and 2 bases at J, with 13 bases in the middle. The CDR3 sequence is 16 residues long. Germline values: CDR1 LNHNV, CDR2 YYDKDF (reference sequence). The CDR3: CATSRDKTVTNEKLFF. The CDR3 DNA follows: TGTGCCACCAGCAGGGATAAGACAGTGACTAATGAAAAACTGTTTTTT.

This clonotype came up a few times. The chain is built from TRBV7-9 and TRBJ2-2, with D unresolved. The V end lost 0 bases, the J end lost 3 bases, and 5 bases lay between the germline ends. The germline CDR1 and CDR2 sequences are SEHNR and FQNEAQ (reference sequence). CDR3 size: 14 residues. CDR3 protein: CASSLALDTGELFF. In nucleotides, the CDR3 is TGTGCCAGCAGCTTAGCCCTCGACACCGGGGAGCTGTTTTTT. The full variable domain, in which reference TRBV7-9 and TRBJ2-2 provide the parts outside the CDR3, is DTGVSQNPRHKITKRGQNVTFRCDPISEHNRLYWYRQTLGQGPEFLTYFQNEAQLEKSRLLSDRFSAERPKGSFSTLEIQRTEQGDSAMYLCASSLALDTGELFFGEGSRLTVL.

This chain links TRBV11-2 with TRBJ2-1; 8 bases are shared with TRBD2. The germline V gene has CDR1 SGHAT and CDR2 FQNNGV. The CDR3 runs 16 residues. The trim removed 1 base at V and 7 bases at J, leaving 9 bases unmatched. The DNA for the CDR3 is TGTGCCAGCAGCTTAGGTCACAGCGGGGGTTGGAATGAGCAGTTCTTC. It encodes CASSLGHSGGWNEQFF.